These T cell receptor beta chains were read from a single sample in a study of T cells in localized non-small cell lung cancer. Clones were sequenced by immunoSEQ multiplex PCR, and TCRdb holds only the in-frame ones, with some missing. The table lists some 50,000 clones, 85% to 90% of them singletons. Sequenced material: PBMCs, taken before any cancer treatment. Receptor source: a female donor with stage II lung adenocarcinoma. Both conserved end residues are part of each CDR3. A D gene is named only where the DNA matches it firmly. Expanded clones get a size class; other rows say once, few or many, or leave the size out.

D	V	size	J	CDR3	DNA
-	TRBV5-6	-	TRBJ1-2	CASSSVGQGYGYTF	TGTGCCAGCAGCTCAGTAGGGCAGGGCTATGGCTACACCTTC
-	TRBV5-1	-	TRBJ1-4	CASRQGLNEKLFF	TGCGCCAGCAGACAAGGCCTTAATGAAAAACTGTTTTTT
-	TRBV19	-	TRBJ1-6	CASSGAGSTPNSPLHF	TGTGCCAGTAGTGGTGCAGGGTCTACTCCGAATTCACCCCTCCACTTT
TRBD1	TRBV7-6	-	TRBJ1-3	CASSLRGQGNRVSGNTIYF	TGTGCCAGCAGCCTTAGGGGACAGGGTAATCGGGTGTCTGGAAACACCATATATTTT
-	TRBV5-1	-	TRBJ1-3	CASSLGSSGNTIYF	TGCGCCAGCAGCTTAGGAAGCTCTGGAAACACCATATATTTT
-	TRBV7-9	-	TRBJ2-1	CASSFLHEQFF	TGTGCCAGCAGCTTTCTCCATGAGCAGTTCTTC
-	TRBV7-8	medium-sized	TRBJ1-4	CASSLATGGEKLFF	TGTGCCAGCAGCTTAGCTACCGGGGGTGAAAAACTGTTTTTT
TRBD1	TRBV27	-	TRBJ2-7	CASSLSETGYEQYF	TGTGCCAGCAGTTTATCGGAGACAGGGTACGAGCAGTACTTC
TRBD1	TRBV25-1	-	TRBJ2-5	CASRTGGNQETQYF	TGTGCCAGCAGGACAGGGGGCAACCAAGAGACCCAGTACTTC
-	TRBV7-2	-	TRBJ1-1	CASSPAGGNTEAFF	TGTGCCAGCAGCCCCGCCGGAGGGAACACTGAAGCTTTCTTT
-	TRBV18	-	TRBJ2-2	CASSPPVGGNTGELFF	TGTGCCAGCTCACCACCCGTCGGGGGGAACACCGGGGAGCTGTTTTTT
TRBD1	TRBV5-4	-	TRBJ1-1	CASSLRRTGGNTEAFF	TGTGCCAGCAGCTTGCGCCGGACAGGGGGCAACACTGAAGCTTTCTTT
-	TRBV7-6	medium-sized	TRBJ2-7	CASSLAAASYEQYF	TGTGCCAGCAGCTTAGCTGCGGCCTCCTACGAGCAGTACTTC
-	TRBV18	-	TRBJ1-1	CASSPTALGNTEAFF	TGTGCCAGCTCACCGACGGCCCTGGGAAACACTGAAGCTTTCTTT
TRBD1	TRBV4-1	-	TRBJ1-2	CASSQAQGAGIYNGYTF	TGCGCCAGCAGCCAAGCCCAGGGGGCGGGGATCTATAATGGCTACACCTTC
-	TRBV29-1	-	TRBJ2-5	CSVKTQETQYF	TGCAGCGTAAAGACCCAAGAGACCCAGTACTTC
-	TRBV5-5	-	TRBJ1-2	CASSLSPTENYGYTF	TGTGCCAGCAGCTTGTCACCGACGGAAAACTATGGCTACACCTTC
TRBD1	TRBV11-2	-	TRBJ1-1	CASSFYRGNPSNTEAFF	TGTGCCAGCAGCTTTTACAGGGGGAATCCGTCGAACACTGAAGCTTTCTTT
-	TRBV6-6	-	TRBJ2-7	CASSPPEGPGEQYF	TGTGCCAGCAGCCCTCCGGAAGGCCCGGGGGAGCAGTACTTC
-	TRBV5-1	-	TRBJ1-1	CASSPTPELNTEAFF	TGCGCCAGCAGCCCCACACCCGAATTGAACACTGAAGCTTTCTTT
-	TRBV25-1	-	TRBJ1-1	CASSWGGSDTEAFF	TGTGCCAGCAGTTGGGGGGGTTCGGACACTGAAGCTTTCTTT
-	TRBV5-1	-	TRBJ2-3	CASSLVGNTDTQYF	TGCGCCAGCAGCTTGGTCGGGAACACAGATACGCAGTATTTT
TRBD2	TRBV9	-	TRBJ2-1	CASSYLSSGGAYNEQFF	TGTGCCAGCAGCTACCTTTCTAGCGGGGGGGCTTACAATGAGCAGTTCTTC
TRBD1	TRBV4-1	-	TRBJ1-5	CASSQGGRQGAQPQHF	TGCGCCAGCAGCCAAGGAGGGCGACAGGGGGCTCAGCCCCAGCATTTT
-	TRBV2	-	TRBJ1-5	CASSERSGNQPQHF	TGTGCCAGCAGTGAAAGGTCAGGGAATCAGCCCCAGCATTTT
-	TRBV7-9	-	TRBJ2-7	CASSSKYEQYF	TGTGCCAGCAGCTCCAAGTACGAGCAGTACTTC
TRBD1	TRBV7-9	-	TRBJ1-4	CASSPLGGRQSTTNEKLFF	TGTGCCAGCAGCCCACTAGGGGGCCGGCAATCAACAACTAATGAAAAACTGTTTTTT
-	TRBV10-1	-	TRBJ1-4	CASSDGPQNEKLFF	TGCGCCAGCAGTGACGGGCCCCAGAATGAAAAACTGTTTTTT
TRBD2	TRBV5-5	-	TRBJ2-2	CASSRTPGLANTGELFF	TGTGCCAGCAGCCGCACTCCGGGACTAGCAAACACCGGGGAGCTGTTTTTT
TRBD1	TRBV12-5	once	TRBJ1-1	CASGAPTGVNTEAFF	TGTGCTAGTGGTGCCCCGACAGGGGTGAACACTGAAGCTTTCTTT
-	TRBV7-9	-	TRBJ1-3	CASRPRGNTIYF	TGTGCCAGCAGACCGAGGGGAAACACCATATATTTT